Included here is one T cell receptor (beta chain) sequence, with context. The data were obtained in a study of T-cell memory formation after mild COVID-19. The ends were cut back, 1 base at V and 1 base at J, with 7 bases in the middle. Looked up from germline, CDR1 is LGHDT and CDR2 is YNNKEL (reference sequence). CDR3 size: 14 residues. TCRdb redid the calling of the 5' RACE reads with MiXCR, one entry per CDR3 protein. The sample lists about 470,000 distinct CDR3 sequences; 18% were seen once. The J gene is TRBJ1-1, the V gene TRBV3-1; the D is unclear. Source material: PBMCs or a T cell subset sorted from them (not recorded which). The clonotype was recovered from an adult woman who had mild COVID-19 (a few samples of this study predate the infection). Cell type and time point are not known. The CDR3 is CASSQVAGNTEAFF. The CDR3 region has the DNA TGTGCCAGCAGCCAAGTAGCTGGGAACACTGAAGCTTTCTTT.